Following are 11 T cell receptor beta chains from one sample sequenced in a study of T cells in Graves' hyperthyroidism and ophthalmopathy. TCR beta CDR3 region amplification was performed from RNA transcripts. Initially, a first-round RT-PCR of the TCR CDR3 employed the HTBI primer set. Using its own MiXCR run on the multiplex PCR reads, TCRdb lists one record per CDR3 protein. The table includes about 700,000 distinct CDR3 sequences, roughly 45% detected once. Specimen: peripheral blood or thyroid tissue (not recorded which). The source is an adult man with Graves' disease, either hyperthyroidism or ophthalmopathy (not recorded which).

In its sample, this clonotype was seen a few times. The chain has TRBV7-8 and TRBJ2-2; TRBD2 matches 8 bases. The V gene's germline CDR1 is SGHVS and CDR2 FQNEAQ. V lost 3 bases and J lost 0; bases outside the gene matches: 3. CDR3 length: 16 residues. The CDR3 DNA sequence: TGTGCCAGCAGCTTGGGACTAGGCGCGAACACCGGGGAGCTGTTTTTT. Amino acid sequence: CASSLGLGANTGELFF.

This clonotype was seen many times. This chain connects TRBV5-8 to TRBJ1-1; D perhaps matches TRBD1 (5 bases). The CDR3 has 13 amino acids. Trimming cost V 6 bases and J 1 base, with 10 bases left between them. Germline V gene data show CDR1 as SGHTS and CDR2 as YDEGEE. The CDR3 DNA sequence: TGTGCCAGCACTGTCACAGGGAACACTGAAGCTTTCTTT. It yields the protein CASTVTGNTEAFF.

The chain joins TRBV6-5 to TRBJ1-1, with D possibly TRBD1 on 6 matching bases. V lost 2 bases and J lost 11, with 12 bases in between. This CDR3 is built from 12 residues. Germline lookup yields CDR1 MNHEY and CDR2 SVGAGI. The CDR3 bases are TGTGCCAGCAGTTACCAGACAGGCGCGGCTTTCTTT. It translates to CASSYQTGAAFF.

The V and J genes are TRBV2 and TRBJ1-4; weak D call: TRBD1 (5 bases). Between the trimmed V and J ends, which lost 4 bases and 10 bases, there was a span of 10 bases. Germline-derived CDR1 and CDR2 are SNHLY and FYNNEI. The CDR3 sequence is 12 residues long. The CDR3 loop reads CASSVGVGKLFF. CDR3 nucleotides: TGTGCCAGCAGTGTGGGGGTGGGAAAACTGTTTTTT.

V usage is TRBV2 and J usage is TRBJ2-5; possible D gene TRBD2, 5 bases. The CDR3 is 13 amino acids. Trimming pared 11 bases from V and 2 bases from J, leaving 15 bases between. CDR1 is SNHLY, CDR2 FYNNEI, per germline. The CDR3 nucleotides are TGTGCCGGGAGTGCGACGGTGCAAGAGACCCAGTACTTC. Its translation is CAGSATVQETQYF. Full variable domain (remainder filled in from reference TRBV2 and TRBJ2-5): EPEVTQTPSHQVTQMGQEVILRCVPISNHLYFYWYRQILGQKVEFLVSFYNNEISEKSEIFDDQFSVERPDGSNFTLKIRSTKLEDSAMYFCAGSATVQETQYFGPGTRLLVL.

This clonotype was observed many times. The rearrangement uses TRBV25-1 and TRBJ1-1, with D hard to call. The germline V gene encodes CDR1 MGHDK and CDR2 SYGVNS. The CDR3 totals 15 residues. V lost 4 bases and J lost 0, with 12 bases in between. CDR3 in DNA: TGTGCCAGCAGTGCGTCTCTCCATGTGAACACTGAAGCTTTCTTT. Protein sequence: CASSASLHVNTEAFF.

The chain links TRBV2 to TRBJ1-4; maybe TRBD1 (5 bases). Germline-derived CDR1 and CDR2 are SNHLY and FYNNEI. V lost 7 bases, J lost 6 bases, and 12 bases lay in between. This CDR3 comprises 13 residues. The CDR3 region has the DNA TGTGCCAGCAAGAGGGGTTCAGATGAAAAACTGTTTTTT. This translates into CASKRGSDEKLFF.

The chain carries TRBV9 and TRBJ1-3, with a weak D call TRBD1 (5 bases). Trimming cost V 5 bases and J 2 bases, with 20 bases left between them. In germline, CDR1 is SGDLS, CDR2 YYNGEE. CDR3 length: 17 amino acids. The CDR3 DNA reads TGTGCCAGCAGTTACTCGATTGGCCAGGGCACTGGAAACACCATATATTTT. This translates into CASSYSIGQGTGNTIYF.

This clonotype was seen repeatedly, ten times or more. V is TRBV7-9 and J is TRBJ1-1; D remains unclear. CDR1 is SEHNR and CDR2 is FQNEAQ in the germline V gene (reference sequence). The CDR3 is made up of 12 amino acids. The germline V and J ends were trimmed by 5 bases and 10 bases, with 14 bases remaining between them. DNA for the CDR3: TGTGCCAGCAGCGCTACCACAGATGGAGCTTTCTTT. This gives the protein CASSATTDGAFF.

In this sample, this clonotype turned up once. The chain carries TRBV7-2 and TRBJ1-1; 12 bases map to TRBD1. The germline gives CDR1 SGHTA, CDR2 FQGNSA. The J segment lost 3 bases and the V segment lost 5 bases, leaving 7 bases of the junction unmatched. This CDR3 is 16 amino acids long. The CDR3 here is CASSVPGQGADTEAFF. The CDR3 DNA reads TGTGCCAGCAGCGTACCGGGACAGGGGGCTGACACTGAAGCTTTCTTT.

The chain carries TRBV6-5 and TRBJ2-7, with a possible D match to TRBD1 (6 bases). This CDR3 spans 14 amino acids. Germline CDR1 is MNHEY and CDR2 is SVGAGI. Trimming stripped 2 bases from V and 3 bases from J, with 11 bases between. CDR3 nucleotides: TGTGCCAGCAGTTACAGGGGGATCTTCTACGAGCAGTACTTC. This encodes CASSYRGIFYEQYF.